Listed below are T cell receptor beta chains from one sample, sequenced in a study of T-cell memory formation after mild COVID-19. Each CDR3 protein gets one entry after TCRdb re-called the 5' RACE reads with MiXCR. The table lists around 300,000 distinct CDR3 sequences, 8% to 10% of them singletons, with approximately 23% in the top ten. The sequenced material came from PBMCs or a T cell subset sorted from them (not recorded which). The receptors shown here come from a man younger than 30 who had mild COVID-19 (a few samples of this study predate the infection). Cell type and time point are not known. Each CDR3 is given with its conserved first and last residue. The D gene is left open where the match is weak. Clone sizes are given selectively: once, few, many, or a class where the clone is expanded.

cdr3_aa: CASSREVGKNIQYF; cdr3_nt: TGTGCCAGCAGTCGCGAGGTGGGCAAAAACATTCAGTACTTC; clone_size: NA; v_call: TRBV2; d_call: NA; j_call: TRBJ2-4
cdr3_aa: CAWSVPGAGNTIYF; cdr3_nt: TGTGCCTGGAGTGTACCGGGGGCTGGAAACACCATATATTTT; clone_size: few; v_call: TRBV30; d_call: NA; j_call: TRBJ1-3
cdr3_aa: CASSLQGATEAFF; cdr3_nt: TGTGCCAGCAGCTTACAGGGGGCCACTGAAGCTTTCTTT; clone_size: NA; v_call: TRBV7-9; d_call: TRBD1; j_call: TRBJ1-1
cdr3_aa: CASSHIAGPSDTQYF; cdr3_nt: TGCGCCAGCAGCCATATAGCGGGGCCCTCAGATACGCAGTATTTT; clone_size: few; v_call: TRBV4-1; d_call: TRBD2; j_call: TRBJ2-3
cdr3_aa: CASSYSLAGGGGDTQYF; cdr3_nt: TGTGCCAGCAGTTACTCCCTAGCGGGGGGAGGTGGAGATACGCAGTATTTT; clone_size: many; v_call: TRBV6-5; d_call: TRBD2; j_call: TRBJ2-3
cdr3_aa: CSARGEGYEQFF; cdr3_nt: TGCAGCGCGCGGGGGGAAGGCTATGAGCAGTTCTTC; clone_size: many; v_call: TRBV29-1; d_call: TRBD2; j_call: TRBJ2-1
cdr3_aa: CASSLAGAILQETQYF; cdr3_nt: TGTGCCAGCAGCTTAGCGGGGGCCATCCTCCAAGAGACCCAGTACTTC; clone_size: many; v_call: TRBV7-9; d_call: NA; j_call: TRBJ2-5
cdr3_aa: CASSRPGQGSGNTEAFF; cdr3_nt: TGCGCCAGCAGCCGACCCGGACAGGGGTCAGGGAACACTGAAGCTTTCTTT; clone_size: few; v_call: TRBV5-1; d_call: TRBD1; j_call: TRBJ1-1
cdr3_aa: CASSASGGGYYEQYF; cdr3_nt: TGTGCCAGCAGCGCCAGTGGGGGGGGATACTACGAGCAGTACTTC; clone_size: few; v_call: TRBV9; d_call: TRBD2; j_call: TRBJ2-7
cdr3_aa: CASSPEMNQPQHF; cdr3_nt: TGTGCCAGCAGCCCAGAAATGAATCAGCCCCAGCATTTT; clone_size: few; v_call: TRBV6-2/TRBV6-3; d_call: NA; j_call: TRBJ1-5
cdr3_aa: CASSQKEDYIGTDTQYF; cdr3_nt: TGCGCCAGCAGTCAAAAGGAGGACTACATAGGAACAGATACGCAGTATTTT; clone_size: NA; v_call: TRBV23-1; d_call: NA; j_call: TRBJ2-3
cdr3_aa: CASSLISALDYEQYF; cdr3_nt: TGCGCCAGCAGCTTGATATCGGCCCTAGACTACGAGCAGTACTTC; clone_size: NA; v_call: TRBV5-1; d_call: NA; j_call: TRBJ2-7
cdr3_aa: CSARALSGGGHEQYF; cdr3_nt: TGCAGTGCTAGAGCTTTGTCTGGCGGGGGTCACGAGCAGTACTTC; clone_size: few; v_call: TRBV20-1; d_call: TRBD2; j_call: TRBJ2-7
cdr3_aa: CASGNRGPSFSQETQYF; cdr3_nt: TGTGCCAGCGGCAACAGGGGGCCGTCTTTTTCCCAAGAGACCCAGTACTTC; clone_size: many; v_call: TRBV6-5; d_call: TRBD1; j_call: TRBJ2-5
cdr3_aa: CASSQGGDGELFF; cdr3_nt: TGCGCCAGCAGCCAAGGTGGAGACGGGGAGCTGTTTTTT; clone_size: NA; v_call: TRBV5-1; d_call: NA; j_call: TRBJ2-2
cdr3_aa: CAISESSWSSGTYEQYF; cdr3_nt: TGTGCCATCAGTGAGTCGAGTTGGTCTAGCGGTACCTACGAGCAGTACTTC; clone_size: NA; v_call: TRBV10-3; d_call: TRBD2; j_call: TRBJ2-7
cdr3_aa: CASSPPTRGSNYGYTF; cdr3_nt: TGTGCCAGCAGCCCACCTACCAGGGGGTCTAACTATGGCTACACCTTC; clone_size: NA; v_call: TRBV6-6; d_call: TRBD1; j_call: TRBJ1-2
cdr3_aa: CASSPDSAGVTEAFF; cdr3_nt: TGTGCCAGCTCACCGGATTCCGCAGGGGTAACTGAAGCTTTCTTT; clone_size: NA; v_call: TRBV18; d_call: NA; j_call: TRBJ1-1
cdr3_aa: CASSQGPGLGSPLHF; cdr3_nt: TGCGCCAGCAGCCAAGGGCCAGGCCTTGGTTCACCCCTCCACTTT; clone_size: NA; v_call: TRBV4-1; d_call: NA; j_call: TRBJ1-6
cdr3_aa: CASSFNSWRYTF; cdr3_nt: TGCGCCAGCAGCTTCAACAGCTGGCGCTACACCTTC; clone_size: NA; v_call: TRBV5-1; d_call: NA; j_call: TRBJ1-2
cdr3_aa: CSARGPLENIQYF; cdr3_nt: TGCAGTGCTAGAGGACCTCTCGAAAACATTCAGTACTTC; clone_size: NA; v_call: TRBV20-1; d_call: NA; j_call: TRBJ2-4
cdr3_aa: CASSSELDREDYEQYF; cdr3_nt: TGTGCCAGCAGCTCAGAACTAGACAGGGAGGACTACGAGCAGTACTTC; clone_size: many; v_call: TRBV7-2; d_call: NA; j_call: TRBJ2-7
cdr3_aa: CSARVRGQGYGYTF; cdr3_nt: TGCAGTGCTAGAGTGAGGGGGCAGGGCTATGGCTACACCTTC; clone_size: few; v_call: TRBV20-1; d_call: TRBD1; j_call: TRBJ1-2
cdr3_aa: CATSTTRRDRQPQHF; cdr3_nt: TGTGCCACCAGCACCACCAGACGGGATCGTCAGCCCCAGCATTTT; clone_size: NA; v_call: TRBV15; d_call: NA; j_call: TRBJ1-5
cdr3_aa: CASSDGGGNQPQHF; cdr3_nt: TGTGCCAGCAGCGACGGAGGGGGCAATCAGCCCCAGCATTTT; clone_size: few; v_call: TRBV2; d_call: NA; j_call: TRBJ1-5
cdr3_aa: CASSQGSQGARSPLHF; cdr3_nt: TGCGCCAGCAGCCAGGGCTCACAGGGGGCGAGGTCACCCCTCCACTTT; clone_size: few; v_call: TRBV4-1; d_call: TRBD1; j_call: TRBJ1-6
cdr3_aa: CASSRNRQDPENTEAFF; cdr3_nt: TGTGCCAGCAGCAGAAACCGGCAGGACCCGGAGAACACTGAAGCTTTCTTT; clone_size: NA; v_call: TRBV21-1; d_call: NA; j_call: TRBJ1-1
cdr3_aa: CASSSIRGTGTGALYGYTF; cdr3_nt: TGTGCCAGCAGCTCTATACGTGGAACCGGGACAGGAGCCCTCTATGGCTACACCTTC; clone_size: few; v_call: TRBV7-9; d_call: TRBD1; j_call: TRBJ1-2
cdr3_aa: CASSDWGRSYEQFF; cdr3_nt: TGTGCCAGCAGTGATTGGGGCCGAAGCTATGAGCAGTTCTTC; clone_size: NA; v_call: TRBV2; d_call: NA; j_call: TRBJ2-1
cdr3_aa: CASSFGTGNKETQYF; cdr3_nt: TGTGCCAGCAGTTTCGGGACAGGGAACAAAGAGACCCAGTACTTC; clone_size: NA; v_call: TRBV28; d_call: TRBD1; j_call: TRBJ2-5
cdr3_aa: CASRGQGNTEAFF; cdr3_nt: TGTGCCAGCAGGGGACAGGGGAACACTGAAGCTTTCTTT; clone_size: many; v_call: TRBV5-1; d_call: TRBD1; j_call: TRBJ1-1
cdr3_aa: CASLWWSSSGGPLFTDTQYF; cdr3_nt: TGTGCCAGCCTTTGGTGGTCGAGCAGCGGGGGCCCTTTATTCACAGATACGCAGTATTTT; clone_size: many; v_call: TRBV5-6; d_call: TRBD2; j_call: TRBJ2-3
cdr3_aa: CASSLNRGLNTEAFF; cdr3_nt: TGTGCCAGCAGCCTAAACAGGGGATTGAACACTGAAGCTTTCTTT; clone_size: NA; v_call: TRBV11-2; d_call: TRBD1; j_call: TRBJ1-1
cdr3_aa: CSALGAGSYEQYF; cdr3_nt: TGCAGTGCTCTTGGGGCAGGCTCCTACGAGCAGTACTTC; clone_size: NA; v_call: TRBV20-1; d_call: NA; j_call: TRBJ2-7
cdr3_aa: CASSLWTHTEAFF; cdr3_nt: TGTGCCAGCAGTTTATGGACCCACACTGAAGCTTTCTTT; clone_size: many; v_call: TRBV12-3/TRBV12-4; d_call: NA; j_call: TRBJ1-1
cdr3_aa: CASSPPWTGDPYEQYF; cdr3_nt: TGTGCCAGCAGCCCACCCTGGACAGGGGACCCCTACGAGCAGTACTTC; clone_size: NA; v_call: TRBV7-9; d_call: TRBD1; j_call: TRBJ2-7
cdr3_aa: CSAILGQENEQFF; cdr3_nt: TGCAGTGCTATCTTAGGCCAGGAGAATGAGCAGTTCTTC; clone_size: NA; v_call: TRBV20-1; d_call: NA; j_call: TRBJ2-1
cdr3_aa: CSVEGGRGNTGELFF; cdr3_nt: TGCAGCGTGGAGGGAGGACGGGGTAACACCGGGGAGCTGTTTTTT; clone_size: NA; v_call: TRBV29-1; d_call: NA; j_call: TRBJ2-2
cdr3_aa: CASRREGANYGYTF; cdr3_nt: TGTGCCAGCAGGCGAGAGGGAGCTAACTATGGCTACACCTTC; clone_size: few; v_call: TRBV12-3/TRBV12-4; d_call: NA; j_call: TRBJ1-2